A selection of T cell receptor beta chains follows, all from one sample in a study of OX40 agonist ivuxolimab in advanced cancers. The protocol was immunoSEQ multiplex PCR, while the TCRdb copy is restricted to in-frame clones and leaves out a portion. This table holds under 85,000 clones, roughly 92% found once. This sample comprised CD4+ or CD8+ T cells sorted from blood, obtained in a trial of the OX40 agonist ivuxolimab. The receptors derive from an adult with an advanced solid tumor such as melanoma, head and neck, liver or kidney cancer. Both conserved end residues are part of each CDR3. The D gene is left open where the match is weak. Part of the rows lack a size; the others show once, few, many or a class for expanded clones.

V gene,J gene,clone size,D gene,CDR3 DNA,CDR3 protein
TRBV27,TRBJ2-7,-,-,TGTGCCAGCAGTTTATATCCGGGACATAACGAGCAGTACTTC,CASSLYPGHNEQYF
TRBV2,TRBJ2-5,-,TRBD1,TGTGCCAGCAGAGTATCTTGGACAGGGGAGGGCCAGTACTTC,CASRVSWTGEGQYF
TRBV5-8,TRBJ1-5,-,TRBD1,TGTGCCAGCAGTGCAGGGGGCTCGTTCAATCAGCCCCAGCATTTT,CASSAGGSFNQPQHF
TRBV19,TRBJ2-1,-,-,TGTGCCAGTAGTATTGCCCCGCCAGGTACAAATGAGCAGTTCTTC,CASSIAPPGTNEQFF
TRBV7-8,TRBJ2-1,-,TRBD2,TGTGCCAGCACCTGGGGGACTAGCGAGTACAATGAGCAGTTCTTC,CASTWGTSEYNEQFF
TRBV7-9,TRBJ1-5,-,-,TGTGCCAGCAGCCCCCCCAATCAGCCCCAGCATTTT,CASSPPNQPQHF
TRBV5-8,TRBJ1-5,once,-,TGTGCCAGCAGCTTGGGCAGCAATCAGCCCCAGCATTTT,CASSLGSNQPQHF
TRBV6-1,TRBJ2-2,-,TRBD2,TGTGCCAAAGGGCGGGGGGCTGACGGGGAGCTGTTTTTT,CAKGRGADGELFF
TRBV5-1,TRBJ2-6,-,TRBD2,TGCGCCAGCAGCTTGGTTGGGACTAGCAATTTTCGCTCTGGGGCCAACGTCCTGACTTTC,CASSLVGTSNFRSGANVLTF
TRBV2,TRBJ2-7,-,-,TGTGCCAGCAGTGAAGGCGGGCCCTCCTACGAGCAGTACTTC,CASSEGGPSYEQYF
TRBV7-9,TRBJ2-5,once,TRBD1,TGTGCCAGCAGCGAATCAGGGGGCTTAGGCCAAGAGACCCAGTACTTC,CASSESGGLGQETQYF
TRBV11-2,TRBJ2-3,once,TRBD2,TGTGCCAGCAGCAGTGAACGGGGGGGCATCTGGGAGCAGTATTTT,CASSSERGGIWEQYF
TRBV28,TRBJ1-1,-,-,TGTGCCAGCAGTTTCGGGAACACTGAAGCTTTCTTT,CASSFGNTEAFF
TRBV6-6,TRBJ1-1,-,-,TGTGCCAGCAGTTACTCTGGGGTTTCCGAAGCTTTCTTT,CASSYSGVSEAFF
TRBV19,TRBJ1-2,-,-,TGTGCCAGTAGTATTGCCGGACCCTACTATGGCTACACCTTC,CASSIAGPYYGYTF
TRBV14,TRBJ2-7,-,TRBD1,TGTGCCAGCAGCCAAGAATATCTGGGGCAGGGGGCGGAGTACGAGCAGTACTTC,CASSQEYLGQGAEYEQYF
TRBV4-2,TRBJ2-7,few,TRBD2,TGTGCCAGCAGCCAAGTCCCGGGAGGAACCTACGAGCAGTACTTC,CASSQVPGGTYEQYF
TRBV6-1,TRBJ1-5,-,-,TGTGCCAGCAGTGGCGGGACACCGTATAGCAATCAGCCCCAGCATTTT,CASSGGTPYSNQPQHF
TRBV10-2,TRBJ1-5,-,-,TGCGCCAGCAGTGAGTCTCAGAGCAATCAGCCCCAGCATTTT,CASSESQSNQPQHF
TRBV13,TRBJ2-2,-,-,TGTGCCAGCAGCCCGCGGATCACCGGGGAGCTGTTTTTT,CASSPRITGELFF
TRBV5-6,TRBJ2-7,once,TRBD1,TGTGCCAGCAGCTTGGAACAGGGGTCATACGAGCAGTACTTC,CASSLEQGSYEQYF
TRBV6-5,TRBJ1-4,-,TRBD1,TGTGCCAGCAGTTACGCGGCAGGGGGAAAAGAAAAACTGTTTTTT,CASSYAAGGKEKLFF
TRBV14,TRBJ2-1,-,-,TGTGCCAGCAGCCAAGAGGGCTACAACTCCTACAATGAGCAGTTCTTC,CASSQEGYNSYNEQFF
TRBV9,TRBJ2-1,-,TRBD2,TGTGCCAGCAGCGTAGAAGGGAGCGGGGGATACAATGAGCAGTTCTTC,CASSVEGSGGYNEQFF
TRBV9,TRBJ2-2,-,-,TGTGCCAGCAGCGTAGGGTGGCGGGGATCTACCGGGGAGCTGTTTTTT,CASSVGWRGSTGELFF
TRBV5-5,TRBJ1-1,-,-,TGTGCCAGCAGCTTTACAGAGAGCACTGAAGCTTTCTTT,CASSFTESTEAFF
TRBV5-8,TRBJ2-1,-,TRBD1,TGTGCCAGCAGCCGACAGGGGCCTTACAATGAGCAGTTCTTC,CASSRQGPYNEQFF
TRBV27,TRBJ2-7,-,TRBD2,TGTGCCAGCAGTTTAGCCCTTCTGGCCGGCGGGGGACGTTACGAGCAGTACTTC,CASSLALLAGGGRYEQYF
TRBV12-5,TRBJ1-4,-,-,TGTGCTAGTGGTTTTGTATCGGACACAACTAATGAAAAACTGTTTTTT,CASGFVSDTTNEKLFF
TRBV2,TRBJ1-1,-,-,TGTGCCAGCAGAGTCGGGATTGAAGCTTTCTTT,CASRVGIEAFF
TRBV19,TRBJ1-1,-,-,TGTGCCAGTAGTTTGGGACAAAACACTGAAGCTTTCTTT,CASSLGQNTEAFF
TRBV18,TRBJ2-2,once,TRBD1,TGTGCCAGCTCACCATTCGAGACAGGGGGCCCTGTTAACACCGGGGAGCTGTTTTTT,CASSPFETGGPVNTGELFF
TRBV5-4,TRBJ1-1,-,-,TGTGCCAGCAGCCGCGGACAGATGAACACTGAAGCTTTCTTT,CASSRGQMNTEAFF
TRBV7-2,TRBJ1-5,-,TRBD1,TGTGCCAGCAGCTTGACGGGACAGCATAGCAATCAGCCCCAGCATTTT,CASSLTGQHSNQPQHF
TRBV4-3,TRBJ2-2,-,-,TGCGCCAGCAGCCATACCAGGGCACCCGGGGAGCTGTTTTTT,CASSHTRAPGELFF
TRBV2,TRBJ2-7,-,-,TGTGCCAGCAGTGAGCTGATCTACGAGCAGTACTTC,CASSELIYEQYF
TRBV6-1,TRBJ2-5,-,-,TGTGCCAGCAGTGAGTCCAGGGGGGGGCAAGAGACCCAGTACTTC,CASSESRGGQETQYF
TRBV6-5,TRBJ2-5,-,-,TGTGCCAGCAGTTCCTGGACTACCCCCGGGGCGGAGACCCAGTACTTC,CASSSWTTPGAETQYF
TRBV19,TRBJ1-5,-,-,TGTGCCAGTAGGATAACCGAGAGGCAGCCCCAGCATTTT,CASRITERQPQHF
TRBV28,TRBJ1-1,-,-,TGTGCCAGCAGTAGGAGGGGAGGCACTGAAGCTTTCTTT,CASSRRGGTEAFF
TRBV27,TRBJ1-5,-,-,TGTGCCAGCAGTGAGAGGAGTGGGGGGATACAGCCCCAGCATTTT,CASSERSGGIQPQHF
TRBV2,TRBJ1-1,once,-,TGTGCCAGCAGTGAAACAGGGACGGCTAACACTGAAGCTTTCTTT,CASSETGTANTEAFF